One and the same sample provided the 8 T cell receptor beta chains below, sequenced in a study of blood T cell repertoires in COVID-19. Sequencing used immunoSEQ multiplex PCR; TCRdb keeps in-frame clones, though not all of them. The sample includes 110,000 or so clones, 81% of them seen just once. Sequenced sample: peripheral blood. All receptors derive from a man over 45 with acute or convalescent COVID-19.

This chain joins TRBV5-5 and TRBJ2-3, with D perhaps matching TRBD1 (6 bases). CDR1 and CDR2 from the germline V gene are SGHKS and YYEKEE (reference sequence). The length of the CDR3 is 15 residues. V was clipped by 4 bases and J by 0 bases, with 12 bases between them. The DNA of the CDR3 is TGTGCCAGCAGCCCCCCGGACAGAAGCACAGATACGCAGTATTTT. It codes for CASSPPDRSTDTQYF.

J is TRBJ1-2 and V is TRBV7-7; D perhaps matches TRBD1 (5 bases). This CDR3 is built from 13 residues. V lost 5 bases to trimming and J lost 8 bases, with 15 bases between them. Germline CDR1 is SSHAT and CDR2 is FNYEAQ (reference sequence). This CDR3 reads CASSPTGEEGYTF. The CDR3 bases are TGTGCCAGCAGCCCGACGGGGGAGGAAGGCTACACCTTC.

This clone came up once. The rearrangement links TRBV11-2 to TRBJ1-1, with a weak D call TRBD1 (5 bases). CDR1 is SGHAT and CDR2 is FQNNGV in the germline V gene. The CDR3 spans 16 residues. V shed 5 bases and J shed 3 bases, with 19 bases lying between them. DNA for the CDR3: TGTGCCAGCAGCAAGATGTCGGGACTGAGGGACACTGAAGCTTTCTTT. It translates to CASSKMSGLRDTEAFF.

This chain joins TRBV2 and TRBJ2-3; the D is unclear. CDR3 size: 14 residues. The ends were cut back, 3 bases at V and 2 bases at J, with 9 bases in the middle. CDR1 and CDR2 (germline): SNHLY, FYNNEI. The CDR3, as DNA: TGTGCCAGCAGTGAGGCTCAGATCACAGATACGCAGTATTTT. As protein: CASSEAQITDTQYF.

The J gene is TRBJ1-1, the V gene TRBV6-6; possible D gene TRBD1, 5 bases. Germline V lookup: CDR1 MNHNY, CDR2 SVGAGI (reference sequence). Trimming pared 8 bases from V and 1 base from J, leaving 11 bases between. The CDR3 loop spans 13 amino acids. The CDR3 coding sequence is TGTGCCAGCCGGACACACCAGAACACTGAAGCTTTCTTT. Residues: CASRTHQNTEAFF.

The rearrangement links TRBV24-1 to TRBJ1-2; TRBD1 agrees at 9 bases. V shed 2 bases and J 7 bases; nucleotides not matched to a gene: 7. Germline-derived CDR1 and CDR2 are KGHDR and SFDVKD. There are 15 residues in the CDR3. CDR3 DNA: TGTGCCACCAGTGATTCAGGACAGGGGATAGGTGGCTACACCTTC. This translates into CATSDSGQGIGGYTF.

V usage is TRBV2 and J usage is TRBJ2-2; 11 positions match TRBD1. The germline CDR1 and CDR2 sequences are SNHLY and FYNNEI. This CDR3 has 14 amino acids. V was clipped by 6 bases and J by 4 bases; unmatched bases: 1. CDR3: CASRGTGGTGELFF. The CDR3 DNA reads as TGTGCCAGCAGGGGGACAGGGGGCACCGGGGAGCTGTTTTTT.

This clone was seen a handful of times. The genes are TRBV11-2 and TRBJ2-2; D may be TRBD1 (6 bases). Germline values: CDR1 SGHAT, CDR2 FQNNGV. The CDR3 contains 17 residues. V lost 4 bases, J lost 2 bases, and 17 bases lay in between. The CDR3 loop reads CASSSAEDRLNTGELFF. The CDR3 nucleotides read TGTGCCAGCAGCTCAGCTGAAGACAGGCTCAACACCGGGGAGCTGTTTTTT.